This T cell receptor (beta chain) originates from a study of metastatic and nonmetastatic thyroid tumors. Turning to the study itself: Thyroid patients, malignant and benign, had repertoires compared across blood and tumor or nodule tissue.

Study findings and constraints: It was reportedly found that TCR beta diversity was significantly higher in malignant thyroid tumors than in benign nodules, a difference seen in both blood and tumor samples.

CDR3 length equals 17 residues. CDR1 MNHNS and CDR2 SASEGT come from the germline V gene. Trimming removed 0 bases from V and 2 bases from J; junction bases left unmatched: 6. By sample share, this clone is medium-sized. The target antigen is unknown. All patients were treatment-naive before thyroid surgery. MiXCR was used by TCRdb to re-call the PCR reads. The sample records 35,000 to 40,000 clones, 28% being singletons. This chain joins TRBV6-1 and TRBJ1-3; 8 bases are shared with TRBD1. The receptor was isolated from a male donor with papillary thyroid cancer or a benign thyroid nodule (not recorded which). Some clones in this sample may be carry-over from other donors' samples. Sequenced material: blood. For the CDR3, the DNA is TGTGCCAGCAGTGAAGCGCCCGGACAGGGACCTGGAAACACCATATATTTT. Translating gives CASSEAPGQGPGNTIYF.